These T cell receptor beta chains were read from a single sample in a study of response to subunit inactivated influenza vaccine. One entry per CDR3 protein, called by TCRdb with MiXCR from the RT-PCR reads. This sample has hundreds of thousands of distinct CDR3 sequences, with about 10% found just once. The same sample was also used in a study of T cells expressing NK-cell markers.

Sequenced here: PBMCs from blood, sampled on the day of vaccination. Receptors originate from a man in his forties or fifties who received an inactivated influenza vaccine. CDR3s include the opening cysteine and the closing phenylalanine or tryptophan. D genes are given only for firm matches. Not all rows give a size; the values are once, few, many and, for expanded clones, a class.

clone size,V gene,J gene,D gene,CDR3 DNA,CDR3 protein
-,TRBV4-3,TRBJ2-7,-,TGCGCCAGCAGCCGAACAGAATTCGCCTACGAGCAGTACTTC,CASSRTEFAYEQYF
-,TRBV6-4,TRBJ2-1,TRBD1,TGTGCCAGCAGTTGGATGGGGACAGACTCCTACAATGAGCAGTTCTTC,CASSWMGTDSYNEQFF
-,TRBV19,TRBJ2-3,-,TGTGCCAGTAGTATACGGGAACGAGCTTATACGCAGTATTTT,CASSIRERAYTQYF
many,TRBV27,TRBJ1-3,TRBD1,TGTGCCAGCAGTTCGTTACCGGGACAGGGAGGAAACACCATATATTTT,CASSSLPGQGGNTIYF
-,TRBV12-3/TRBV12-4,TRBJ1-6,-,TGTGCCAGCAGTTTCTGGCAGGCCACCCTCCACTTT,CASSFWQATLHF
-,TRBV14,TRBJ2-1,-,TGTGCCAGCAGCCAAACCGGGACGAGGGGCCCCGATGAGCAGTTCTTC,CASSQTGTRGPDEQFF
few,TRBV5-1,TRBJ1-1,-,TGCGCCAGCAGCTTACGGATTAACACTGAAGCTTTCTTT,CASSLRINTEAFF
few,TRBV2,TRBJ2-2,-,TGTGCCAGCCTTCCCCTGATGGGAGCGGCCGGGGAGCTGTTTTTT,CASLPLMGAAGELFF
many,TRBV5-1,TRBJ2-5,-,TGCGCCAGCAGACAGGCCCAACAAGAGACCCAGTACTTC,CASRQAQQETQYF
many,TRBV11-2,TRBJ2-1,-,TGTGCCAGCAGCTTAGCCCACCTGCGGGTACAGTTCTTC,CASSLAHLRVQFF
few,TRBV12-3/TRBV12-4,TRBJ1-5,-,TGTGCCAGCAGTACCAACGCACAGGGTCAGCCCCAGCATTTT,CASSTNAQGQPQHF
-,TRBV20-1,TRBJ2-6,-,TGCAGTGCTAGGGGTGACTCTGGGGCCAACGTCCTGACTTTC,CSARGDSGANVLTF
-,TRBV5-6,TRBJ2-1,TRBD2,TGTGCCAGCAGCTTGGGGTTTCTGGCTAGCGGGAACTCCTACAATGAGCAGTTCTTC,CASSLGFLASGNSYNEQFF
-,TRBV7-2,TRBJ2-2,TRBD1,TGTGCCAGCAGCGGAAAACAGGGGGTCGGGGAGCTGTTTTTT,CASSGKQGVGELFF
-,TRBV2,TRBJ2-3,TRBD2,TGTGCCAGCAGAGGGGGACTAGCGGGTTGGGATACGCAGTATTTT,CASRGGLAGWDTQYF
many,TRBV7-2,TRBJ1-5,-,TGTGCCAGCAGCCACAGGACAGTTAGCAATCAGCCCCAGCATTTT,CASSHRTVSNQPQHF
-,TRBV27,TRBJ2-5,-,TGTGCCAGCAGTTTATCCAGGGGGGGCCAAGAGACCCAGTACTTC,CASSLSRGGQETQYF
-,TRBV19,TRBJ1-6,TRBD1,TGTGCCAGTAGAGCCACGGGACAGGGTAGCTCACCCCTCCACTTT,CASRATGQGSSPLHF
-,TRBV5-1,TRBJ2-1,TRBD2,TGCGCCAGCAGGCGGACTAGCGGGGACTCCTACAATGAGCAGTTCTTC,CASRRTSGDSYNEQFF
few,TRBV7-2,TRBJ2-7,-,TGTGCCAGCAGCCTCACTTACAGGGACGAGCAGTACTTC,CASSLTYRDEQYF
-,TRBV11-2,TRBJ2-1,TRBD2,TGTGCCAGCAGCTTTCCCGTGACTAGCGGAACTTACAATGAGCAGTTCTTC,CASSFPVTSGTYNEQFF
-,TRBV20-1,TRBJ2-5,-,TGCAGTGCTAGCGTCGGGGGGCGAGAGACCCAGTACTTC,CSASVGGRETQYF
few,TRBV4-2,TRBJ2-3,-,TGTGCCAGCAGCCAAGATATCGGCGGACCCCTAACAGATACGCAGTATTTT,CASSQDIGGPLTDTQYF
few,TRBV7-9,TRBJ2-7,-,TGTGCCAGCAGCTTATTTCCACGGACAGATTACGAGCAGTACTTC,CASSLFPRTDYEQYF
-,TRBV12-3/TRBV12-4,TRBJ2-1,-,TGTGCCAGCAGTTTAGGTTGGGGGAGTTCGAATGAGCAGTTCTTC,CASSLGWGSSNEQFF
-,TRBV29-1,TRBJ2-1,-,TGCAGCGTCCAACAACCGGACTCCTACAATGAGCAGTTCTTC,CSVQQPDSYNEQFF
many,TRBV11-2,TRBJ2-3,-,TGTGCCAGCAGCTTAGGGTCATGGCGGGGGCCCCCCACAGATACGCAGTATTTT,CASSLGSWRGPPTDTQYF
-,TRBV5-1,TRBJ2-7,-,TGCGCCAGCAGCGCCGGAGGGAGCGAGCAGTACTTC,CASSAGGSEQYF
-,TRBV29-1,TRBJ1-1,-,TGCAGCGTTGTAAGGACAGCCACTGAAGCTTTCTTT,CSVVRTATEAFF